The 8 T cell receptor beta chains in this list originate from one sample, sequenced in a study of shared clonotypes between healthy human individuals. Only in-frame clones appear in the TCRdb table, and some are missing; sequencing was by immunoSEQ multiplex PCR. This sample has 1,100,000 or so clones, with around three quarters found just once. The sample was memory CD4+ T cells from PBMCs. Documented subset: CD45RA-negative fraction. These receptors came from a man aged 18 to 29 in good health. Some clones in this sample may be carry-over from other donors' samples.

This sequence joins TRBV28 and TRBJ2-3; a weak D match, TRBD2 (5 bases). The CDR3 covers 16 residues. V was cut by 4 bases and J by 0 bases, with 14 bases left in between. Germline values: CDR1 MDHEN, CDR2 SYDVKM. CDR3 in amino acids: CASSSRSVPSTDTQYF. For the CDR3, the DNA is TGTGCCAGCAGTTCACGTAGCGTGCCTAGCACAGATACGCAGTATTTT.

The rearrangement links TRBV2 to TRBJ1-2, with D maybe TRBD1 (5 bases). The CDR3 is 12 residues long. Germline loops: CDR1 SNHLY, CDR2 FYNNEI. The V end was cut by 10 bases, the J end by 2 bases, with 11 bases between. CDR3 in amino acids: CATSTANYGYTF. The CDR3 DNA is TGTGCCACCTCGACAGCCAACTATGGCTACACCTTC.

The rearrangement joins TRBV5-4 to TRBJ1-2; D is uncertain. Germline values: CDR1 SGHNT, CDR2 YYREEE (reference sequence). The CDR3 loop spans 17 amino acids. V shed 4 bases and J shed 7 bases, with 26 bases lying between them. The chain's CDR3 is CASSPGMDFTLSGGYTF. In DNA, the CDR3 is TGTGCCAGCAGCCCCGGAATGGACTTCACCTTGTCGGGTGGCTACACCTTC.

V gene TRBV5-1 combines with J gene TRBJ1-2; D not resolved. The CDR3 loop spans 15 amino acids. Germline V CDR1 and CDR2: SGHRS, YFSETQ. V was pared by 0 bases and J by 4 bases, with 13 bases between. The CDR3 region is CASSLVPPGGYGYTF. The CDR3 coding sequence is TGCGCCAGCAGCTTGGTACCGCCGGGTGGCTATGGCTACACCTTC. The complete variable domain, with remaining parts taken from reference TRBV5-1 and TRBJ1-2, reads KAGVTQTPRYLIKTRGQQVTLSCSPISGHRSVSWYQQTPGQGLQFLFEYFSETQRNKGNFPGRFSGRQFSNSRSEMNVSTLELGDSALYLCASSLVPPGGYGYTFGSGTRLTVV.

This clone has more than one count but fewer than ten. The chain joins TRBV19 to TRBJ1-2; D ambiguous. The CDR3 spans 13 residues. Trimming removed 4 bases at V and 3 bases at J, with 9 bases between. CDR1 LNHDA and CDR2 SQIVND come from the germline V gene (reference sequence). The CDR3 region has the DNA TGTGCCAGTAGTAAAGAACGGTACTATGGCTACACCTTC. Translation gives CASSKERYYGYTF.

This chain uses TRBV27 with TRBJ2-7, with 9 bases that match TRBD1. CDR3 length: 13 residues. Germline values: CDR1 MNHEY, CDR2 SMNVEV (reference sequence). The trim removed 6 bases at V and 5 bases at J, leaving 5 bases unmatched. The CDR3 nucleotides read TGTGCCAGCAGGCGACAGGGGGACAACGAGCAGTACTTC. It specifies CASRRQGDNEQYF.

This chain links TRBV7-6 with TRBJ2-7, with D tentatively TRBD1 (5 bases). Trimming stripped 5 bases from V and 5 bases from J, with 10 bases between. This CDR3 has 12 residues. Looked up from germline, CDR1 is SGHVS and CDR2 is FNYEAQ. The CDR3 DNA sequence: TGTGCCAGCAGCCCAGGGTCGAACGAGCAGTACTTC. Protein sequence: CASSPGSNEQYF.

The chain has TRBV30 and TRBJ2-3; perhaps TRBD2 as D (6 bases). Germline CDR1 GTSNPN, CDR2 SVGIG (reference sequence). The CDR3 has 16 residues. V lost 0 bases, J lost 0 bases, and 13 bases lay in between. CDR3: CAWSVALAPSTDTQYF. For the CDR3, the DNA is TGTGCCTGGAGTGTAGCCCTAGCGCCCAGCACAGATACGCAGTATTTT.